These 29 T cell receptor beta chains originate from one sample sequenced in a study of OX40 agonist ivuxolimab in advanced cancers. This table comes from immunoSEQ multiplex PCR, and its TCRdb copy is limited to in-frame clones, with some not included. Of approximately 77,000 clones listed, approximately 80% were seen once; the top ten hold 6.9%. Material: CD4+ or CD8+ T cells sorted from blood, obtained in a trial of the OX40 agonist ivuxolimab. These receptors all stem from an adult with an advanced solid tumor such as melanoma, head and neck, liver or kidney cancer.

The chain carries TRBV6-5 and TRBJ2-7; D may match TRBD1 or TRBD2 (6 bases each). Looked up from germline, CDR1 is MNHEY and CDR2 is SVGAGI. V was clipped by 6 bases and J by 5 bases, with 14 bases between them. This CDR3 is built from 13 residues. The CDR3 DNA sequence: TGTGCCAGCAGGGGGGGCGCATCGGACGAGCAGTACTTC. Translated: CASRGGASDEQYF.

This clone has a single count. The J gene is TRBJ2-3, the V gene TRBV5-6; TRBD1 matches 8 bases. Germline V gene data show CDR1 as SGHDT and CDR2 as YYEEEE. The V and J ends lost 1 base and 4 bases, in that order; junction bases with no gene match: 8. CDR3 length equals 16 residues. This chain's CDR3 is CASSLLDRGIADTQYF. CDR3 DNA sequence: TGTGCCAGCAGCTTGCTAGACAGGGGTATAGCAGATACGCAGTATTTT.

The chain uses TRBV28 and TRBJ2-7; no definite D call. With 3 bases removed from V and 13 bases from J, the gap between germline ends came to 13 bases. The CDR3 loop spans 11 amino acids. Germline V gene data show CDR1 as MDHEN and CDR2 as SYDVKM. For the CDR3, the DNA is TGTGCCAGCAGTTTTGGGCAGGATAACTACTTC. Translation: CASSFGQDNYF.

The chain has TRBV7-2 and TRBJ1-2; D perhaps matches TRBD1 (5 bases). This CDR3 has 14 residues. Germline CDR1 SGHTA, CDR2 FQGNSA. Trimming left V 4 bases short and J 4 bases short, with 13 bases between. CDR3 in amino acids: CASSSGGVVYGYTF. The CDR3 nucleotides read TGTGCCAGCAGCTCCGGGGGGGTGGTCTATGGCTACACCTTC.

This clone was picked up one time. This chain joins TRBV28 and TRBJ1-5; 9 positions agree with TRBD1. Germline assignment: CDR1 MDHEN and CDR2 SYDVKM. The CDR3 loop spans 18 amino acids. Germline trimming cut 4 bases from V and 4 bases from J; bases unmatched to any gene: 14. The CDR3 bases are TGTGCCAGCAGTTCTGACAAGGTGGGACAGGGCTTTAATCAGCCCCAGCATTTT. Translating gives CASSSDKVGQGFNQPQHF.

This chain joins TRBV7-3 and TRBJ2-5, with D hard to call. The J call is in doubt because the DNA end fits TRBJ2-7 better. CDR1 and CDR2 from the germline V gene are SGHTA and FQGTGA. The CDR3 extends over 13 amino acids. CDR3 bases: TGTGCCAGCAGCATGGGCCCAGAGGACGAGCAGTACTTC. It specifies CASSMGPEDEQYF.

The genes are TRBV19 and TRBJ2-7; 8 bases fit TRBD1. Germline V gene data show CDR1 as LNHDA and CDR2 as SQIVND (reference sequence). J lost 6 bases, V lost 5 bases, and 6 bases had no gene match. This CDR3 contains 13 residues. CDR3 region: CASSRQGASEQYF. The CDR3 bases are TGTGCCAGTAGTCGGCAGGGGGCTTCCGAGCAGTACTTC.

The V gene is TRBV28, the J gene TRBJ1-3, with 7 bases aligning to TRBD1. The trim removed 6 bases at V and 4 bases at J, leaving 12 bases unmatched. Germline lookup yields CDR1 MDHEN and CDR2 SYDVKM. This CDR3 has 16 residues. The CDR3 nucleotides read TGTGCCAGCAGCCCTTGGACAGGTCCTAAAGGAAACACCATATATTTT. The encoded protein is CASSPWTGPKGNTIYF.

This sequence joins TRBV9 and TRBJ2-1; the D gene is possibly TRBD2 (6 bases). Germline loops: CDR1 SGDLS, CDR2 YYNGEE. V dropped 0 bases and J dropped 8 bases, with 15 bases sitting between them. This CDR3 comprises 15 residues. The CDR3 region is CASSVGEGRGDEQFF. DNA for the CDR3: TGTGCCAGCAGCGTAGGTGAAGGGCGCGGGGATGAGCAGTTCTTC.

The chain joins TRBV4-3 to TRBJ2-1; D may be TRBD2 (5 bases). The germline CDR1 and CDR2 sequences are LGHNA and YSLEER. V lost 5 bases to trimming and J lost 0 bases, with 17 bases between them. CDR3 length: 17 residues. This chain's CDR3 is CASSLEVSFSSYNEQFF. Here the CDR3 DNA reads TGCGCCAGCAGCTTGGAGGTTTCTTTTAGCTCCTACAATGAGCAGTTCTTC.

This clone was seen a few times. V usage is TRBV9 and J usage is TRBJ2-3; 7 nucleotides match TRBD1. The CDR3 is 16 amino acids. J gave up 8 bases and V 0 bases, and 12 bases lay outside the gene matches. Germline CDR1 SGDLS, CDR2 YYNGEE. CDR3: CASSVVATGALGTQYF. The CDR3 DNA sequence: TGTGCCAGCAGCGTAGTTGCAACAGGGGCCTTGGGTACGCAGTATTTT.

The rearrangement joins TRBV7-6 to TRBJ2-1; 7 positions match TRBD2. The CDR3 is made up of 12 amino acids. V shed 4 bases and J 10 bases; nucleotides not matched to a gene: 4. Germline V gene data show CDR1 as SGHVS and CDR2 as FNYEAQ. CDR3 residues: CASSSGLYEQFF. CDR3 coding DNA: TGTGCCAGCAGCTCGGGACTATACGAGCAGTTCTTC.

This chain joins TRBV5-5 and TRBJ1-1; D call uncertain. Per germline, CDR1 SGHKS and CDR2 YYEKEE (reference sequence). The ends were cut back, 5 bases at V and 0 bases at J, with 14 bases in the middle. The CDR3 has 15 amino acids. The CDR3 sequence: CASSIYTEMNTEAFF. In DNA, the CDR3 is TGTGCCAGCAGTATTTACACAGAAATGAACACTGAAGCTTTCTTT.

This sequence joins TRBV7-9 and TRBJ2-1; 10 bases match TRBD2. Germline V CDR1 and CDR2: SEHNR, FQNEAQ (reference sequence). Trimming cost V 4 bases and J 8 bases; bases outside gene matches: 8. The length of the CDR3 is 15 residues. CDR3 DNA sequence: TGTGCCAGCAGCTCGAGGGGACTAGCGCTCGATGAGCAGTTCTTC. Its translation is CASSSRGLALDEQFF.

Here the CDR3 reads CASSPPRGGTEAFF. In nucleotides, the CDR3 is TGTGCCAGCAGTCCCCCTCGGGGGGGCACTGAAGCTTTCTTT. This rearrangement joins TRBV28 to TRBJ1-1, with a weak D call TRBD1 (5 bases). This CDR3 contains 14 residues. Germline lookup yields CDR1 MDHEN and CDR2 SYDVKM. Trimming took 5 bases from V and 4 from J, leaving 14 bases between them.

This clone was detected once. The chain uses TRBV5-1 and TRBJ1-3; D perhaps matches TRBD1 (6 bases). Germline CDR1 and CDR2: SGHRS and YFSETQ. This CDR3 spans 17 amino acids. The germline V and J ends were trimmed by 7 bases and 0 bases, with 20 bases remaining between them. The CDR3: CASSKGAGAFSGNTIYF. The CDR3 coding sequence is TGCGCCAGCTCCAAAGGGGCAGGGGCCTTCTCTGGAAACACCATATATTTT.

V is TRBV9 and J is TRBJ2-3; no clear D. Between the trimmed V and J ends, which lost 0 bases and 2 bases, there was a span of 7 bases. This CDR3 region has 14 residues. The germline CDR1 and CDR2 sequences are SGDLS and YYNGEE. The CDR3 is CASSVDFLTDTQYF. As DNA, the CDR3 is TGTGCCAGCAGCGTAGACTTTCTCACAGATACGCAGTATTTT.

The V and J genes are TRBV27 and TRBJ1-4; a weak D match, TRBD1 (5 bases). Germline assignment: CDR1 MNHEY and CDR2 SMNVEV (reference sequence). This CDR3 region has 15 residues. Trimming took off 2 bases at V and 5 bases at J, with 12 bases between the two ends. The CDR3 DNA follows: TGTGCCAGCAGTTTAAAAGGGTGGGGGAATGAAAAACTGTTTTTT. It specifies CASSLKGWGNEKLFF.

The chain employs TRBV6-6 and TRBJ1-5, with a weak D call TRBD1 (5 bases). The CDR3 totals 14 residues. With 2 bases removed from V and 6 bases from J, the gap between germline ends came to 11 bases. Germline values: CDR1 MNHNY, CDR2 SVGAGI (reference sequence). CDR3 loop: CASSYPTATQPQHF. CDR3 DNA sequence: TGTGCCAGCAGTTACCCGACAGCGACTCAGCCCCAGCATTTT.

As concerns this clone: A junction end diverges from the germline sequence, so it may reflect a read error. The V gene is TRBV5-4, the J gene TRBJ2-1, with TRBD2 as a possible D gene (7 bases). Germline-derived CDR1 and CDR2 are SGHNT and YYREEE (reference sequence). The CDR3 loop spans 15 amino acids. The CDR3 nucleotides are TGTGCCAGCAGCTTGGGCGGGGGCCCCTACGATGAGCAGTTCTTC. Amino acids: CASSLGGGPYDEQFF.

The V and J genes are TRBV27 and TRBJ2-2, with unresolved D. Per the germline V gene, CDR1 is MNHEY and CDR2 is SMNVEV (reference sequence). V was cut by 5 bases and J by 5 bases, with 3 bases left in between. The CDR3 runs to 11 residues. CDR3 region: CASSHTGELFF. CDR3 nucleotide sequence: TGTGCCAGCAGTCATACCGGGGAGCTGTTTTTT.

V and J are TRBV14 and TRBJ1-1; no clear D gene. V lost 0 bases and J lost 2, with 4 bases in between. This CDR3 comprises 13 residues. CDR1 and CDR2 (germline): SGHDN, FVKESK. Here the CDR3 DNA reads TGTGCCAGCAGCCAAGATACCAACACTGAAGCTTTCTTT. Translation gives CASSQDTNTEAFF.

The rearrangement joins TRBV28 to TRBJ1-1; D perhaps matches TRBD1 (5 bases). The germline V and J ends were trimmed by 5 bases and 1 base, with 14 bases remaining between them. The germline CDR1 and CDR2 sequences are MDHEN and SYDVKM. The CDR3 sequence is 15 residues long. The CDR3 sequence is CASSPPGRRNTEAFF. CDR3 bases: TGTGCCAGCAGTCCCCCGGGACGGAGGAACACTGAAGCTTTCTTT.

V is TRBV19 and J is TRBJ1-5; D is uncertain. Trimming cost V 3 bases and J 3 bases, with 9 bases left between them. CDR3 length equals 14 residues. In germline, CDR1 is LNHDA, CDR2 SQIVND (reference sequence). DNA of the CDR3: TGTGCCAGTAGTATTGGTCAAATCAATCAGCCCCAGCATTTT. Its protein is CASSIGQINQPQHF.

A few counts support this clone. The genes are TRBV25-1 and TRBJ1-2, with D perhaps matching TRBD1 (5 bases). CDR3 length: 12 amino acids. Germline CDR1 MGHDK, CDR2 SYGVNS. V was shortened by 4 bases and J by 4 bases, with 7 bases between the two germline ends. The CDR3 DNA reads as TGTGCCAGCAGTGGAGACAGCTATGGCTACACCTTC. This gives the protein CASSGDSYGYTF.

The rearrangement links TRBV7-3 to TRBJ2-7; TRBD2 might be the D (6 bases). The CDR3 has 15 residues. Trimming took off 2 bases at V and 1 base at J, with 12 bases between the two ends. Germline CDR1 is SGHTA and CDR2 is FQGTGA. CDR3 amino acids: CASSLAYGGSYEQYF. The CDR3 DNA sequence: TGTGCCAGCAGCTTAGCGTACGGGGGTTCCTACGAGCAGTACTTC.

This chain uses TRBV2 with TRBJ2-5; D ambiguous. V was cut by 8 bases and J by 7 bases, with 14 bases left in between. Germline V CDR1 and CDR2: SNHLY, FYNNEI. The CDR3 is made up of 12 amino acids. The CDR3 DNA sequence: TGTGCCAGCCACTCTATTCTTGGGACCCAGTACTTC. Protein: CASHSILGTQYF.

A word on this clone: Other DNA sequences within the sample encode an identical CDR3. The chain employs TRBV5-1 and TRBJ2-5, with 10 nucleotides matching TRBD2. The trim removed 3 bases at V and 4 bases at J, leaving 6 bases unmatched. Per germline, CDR1 SGHRS and CDR2 YFSETQ. The CDR3 covers 15 residues. The CDR3 nucleotides are TGCGCCAGCAGCTATTTAGCGGGGGGTGGAGAGACCCAGTACTTC. Amino acid sequence: CASSYLAGGGETQYF.

This clone was counted a single time. V is TRBV6-5 and J is TRBJ2-3; D unclear. The V and J ends lost 6 bases and 4 bases respectively, with 11 bases between them. The CDR3 runs to 13 residues. Per the germline V gene, CDR1 is MNHEY and CDR2 is SVGAGI. The CDR3 sequence is CASRNPDADTQYF. Written as DNA, the CDR3 is TGTGCCAGCAGAAACCCGGACGCAGATACGCAGTATTTT.